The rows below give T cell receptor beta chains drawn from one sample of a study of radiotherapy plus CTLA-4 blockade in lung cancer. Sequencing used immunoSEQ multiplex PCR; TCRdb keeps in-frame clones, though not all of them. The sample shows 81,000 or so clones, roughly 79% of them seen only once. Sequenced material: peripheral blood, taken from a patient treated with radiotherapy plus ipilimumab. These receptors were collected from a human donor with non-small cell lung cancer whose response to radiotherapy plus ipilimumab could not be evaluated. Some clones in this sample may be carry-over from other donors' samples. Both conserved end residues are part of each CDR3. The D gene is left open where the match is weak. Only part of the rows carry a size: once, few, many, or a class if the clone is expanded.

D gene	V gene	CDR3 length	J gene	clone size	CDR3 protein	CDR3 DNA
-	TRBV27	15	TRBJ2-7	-	CASSYIGGGVGEQYF	TGTGCCAGCAGTTATATCGGAGGTGGGGTAGGCGAGCAGTACTTC
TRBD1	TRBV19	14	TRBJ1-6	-	CASTSTGSNSPLHF	TGTGCCAGTACCTCGACAGGGTCTAATTCACCCCTCCACTTT
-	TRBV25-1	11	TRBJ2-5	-	CASSLGGTQYF	TGTGCCAGCAGTCTCGGCGGGACCCAGTACTTC
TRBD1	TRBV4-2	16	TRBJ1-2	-	CASSQAGTGGRYGYTF	TGTGCCAGCAGCCAGGCCGGGACAGGGGGAAGGTATGGCTACACCTTC
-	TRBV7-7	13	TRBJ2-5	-	CASSLETGRTQYF	TGTGCTAGCAGCTTAGAAACAGGACGGACCCAGTACTTC
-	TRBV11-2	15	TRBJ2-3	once	CASSSAGLSTDTQYF	TGTGCCAGCAGCTCGGCGGGCTTGAGCACAGATACGCAGTATTTT
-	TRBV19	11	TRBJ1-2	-	CASRENYGYTF	TGCGCCAGTAGGGAGAACTATGGCTACACCTTC
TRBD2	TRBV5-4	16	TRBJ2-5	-	CASSVTSGGAAETQYF	TGTGCCAGCAGCGTCACTAGCGGGGGGGCCGCAGAGACCCAGTACTTC
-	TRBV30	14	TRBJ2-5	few	CALKDYPWVETQYF	TGTGCCTTAAAGGACTACCCATGGGTAGAGACCCAGTACTTC
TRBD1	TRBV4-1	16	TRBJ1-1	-	CASSHSGGSMNTEAFF	TGCGCCAGCAGCCACTCAGGGGGCTCCATGAACACTGAAGCTTTCTTT
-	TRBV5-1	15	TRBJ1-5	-	CASSLAQGRNQPQHF	TGCGCCAGCAGCTTGGCACAGGGACGCAATCAGCCCCAGCATTTT
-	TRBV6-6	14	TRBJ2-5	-	CASSYSAGGETQYF	TGTGCCAGCAGTTACTCCGCAGGCGGGGAGACCCAGTACTTC
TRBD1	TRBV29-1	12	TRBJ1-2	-	CSVVMAGGRYTF	TGCAGCGTTGTAATGGCAGGGGGCCGCTACACCTTC
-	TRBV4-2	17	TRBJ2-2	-	CASSQDLKQLNTGELFF	TGTGCCAGCAGCCAAGATCTTAAACAGCTAAACACCGGGGAGCTGTTTTTT
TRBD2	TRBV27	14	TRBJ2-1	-	CASRRGGPNNEQFF	TGTGCCAGCCGACGGGGGGGGCCTAACAATGAGCAGTTCTTC
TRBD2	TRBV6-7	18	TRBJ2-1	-	CASSRTGLAGGPVNEQFF	TGTGCCAGCAGTCGAACCGGACTAGCGGGGGGGCCGGTGAATGAGCAGTTCTTC
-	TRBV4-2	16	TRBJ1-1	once	CASSQEGGGRGTEAFF	TGTGCCAGCAGCCAAGAGGGAGGGGGTCGCGGCACTGAAGCTTTCTTT
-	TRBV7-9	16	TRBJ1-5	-	CASSLLFRGSNQPQHF	TGTGCCAGCAGCTTACTTTTTCGGGGGAGCAATCAGCCCCAGCATTTT
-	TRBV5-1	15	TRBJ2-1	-	CASSLAGDSYNEQFF	TGCGCCAGCAGCTTGGCGGGGGACTCCTACAATGAGCAGTTCTTC
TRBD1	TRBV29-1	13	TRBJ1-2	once	CSVAGQGWNGYTF	TGCAGCGTAGCGGGACAGGGTTGGAATGGCTACACCTTC
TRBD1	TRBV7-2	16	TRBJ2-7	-	CASSARQGGASYEQYF	TGTGCCAGCAGCGCTCGACAGGGGGGGGCCTCCTACGAGCAGTACTTC